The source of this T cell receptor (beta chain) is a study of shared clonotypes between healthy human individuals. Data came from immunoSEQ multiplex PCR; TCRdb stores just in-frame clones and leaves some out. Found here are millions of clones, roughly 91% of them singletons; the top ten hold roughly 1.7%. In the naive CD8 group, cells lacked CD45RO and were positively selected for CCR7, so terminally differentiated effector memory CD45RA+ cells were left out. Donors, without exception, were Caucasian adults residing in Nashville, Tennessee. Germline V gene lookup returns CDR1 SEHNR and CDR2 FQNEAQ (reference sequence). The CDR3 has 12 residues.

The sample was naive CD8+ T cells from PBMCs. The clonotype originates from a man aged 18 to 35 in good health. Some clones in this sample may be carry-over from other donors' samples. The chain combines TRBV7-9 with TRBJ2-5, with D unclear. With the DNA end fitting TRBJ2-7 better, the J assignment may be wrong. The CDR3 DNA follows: TGTGCCGGCTCTTTTGGGCCCTCCGAGCAGTACTTC. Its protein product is CAGSFGPSEQYF.